This T cell receptor beta chain emerged from a study of T cells expressing NK-cell markers. Study information: The sequencing cohort of eight donors included seven HCMV-seropositive individuals and one seronegative individual.

A remark on this clonotype: Its matching antigen is unknown.

With the 5' RACE reads reprocessed, TCRdb shows one record per CDR3 protein and no DNA. The sample totals a few hundred thousand distinct CDR3 sequences; its top ten clones hold about 0.4%. Overall study results and limits: These clonotypes, the leaders elsewhere, also led the CD3+CD56-NKG2C+ fraction in several donors.

The germline gives CDR1 SQVTM, CDR2 ANQGSEA. The CDR3 extends over 12 amino acids. This chain links TRBV29-1 with TRBJ2-1. This TCR came from a man younger than 30 in good health. The specimen sequenced was blood T cells: a sorted CD56 or NKG2C T cell subset, CD4+ or CD8+ T cells, or bulk PBMC T cells (not recorded which). The CDR3 sequence: CSVYSDYNEQFF.